Presented here are 5 T cell receptor beta chains from one specimen sequenced in a study of blood T cell repertoires in COVID-19. Libraries were prepared by immunoSEQ multiplex PCR; TCRdb keeps only in-frame clonotypes and omits some of them. The sample carries around 190,000 clones, around 80% recorded once. The sequenced sample consisted of peripheral blood. The receptors were sampled from a woman aged 60-75 years with COVID-19, enrolled during active disease.

The V and J genes are TRBV28 and TRBJ2-3; 11 nucleotides match TRBD1. CDR1 and CDR2 (germline): MDHEN, SYDVKM. The V and J ends lost 5 bases and 5 bases, in that order; junction bases with no gene match: 6. CDR3 size: 15 residues. This chain's CDR3 is CASSPRTGGRDTQYF. CDR3 in DNA: TGTGCCAGCAGTCCGAGGACAGGGGGCAGAGATACGCAGTATTTT.

The chain couples TRBV2 to TRBJ1-5; D is perhaps TRBD1 (5 bases). Trimming pared 5 bases from V and 0 bases from J, leaving 14 bases between. The CDR3 totals 16 residues. Per the germline V gene, CDR1 is SNHLY and CDR2 is FYNNEI. This CDR3 is CASSKGWQDSNQPQHF. The CDR3 nucleotides read TGTGCCAGCAGTAAGGGGTGGCAGGATAGCAATCAGCCCCAGCATTTT.

This clone turned up a few times. This rearrangement joins TRBV5-6 to TRBJ2-1; 8 nucleotides align to TRBD1. The CDR3 is 15 amino acids. From germline, CDR1 is SGHDT and CDR2 YYEEEE. With V trimmed by 6 bases and J by 3 bases, 8 bases remained unmatched. CDR3 bases: TGTGCCAGCAACTTCGGACAGGGAAGCTACAATGAGCAGTTCTTC. It is translated as CASNFGQGSYNEQFF.

The V gene is TRBV15, the J gene TRBJ1-1; D is undetermined. V lost 0 bases and J 8 bases, leaving 4 bases between the germline ends. Germline V CDR1 and CDR2: LNHNV, YYDKDF (reference sequence). The CDR3 is made up of 11 amino acids. CDR3 sequence reads: CATSRDQEAFF. The CDR3 nucleotides are TGTGCCACCAGCAGAGATCAGGAAGCTTTCTTT.

V is TRBV10-1 and J is TRBJ2-1; D is perhaps TRBD1 (5 bases). Germline CDR1 is WNHNN and CDR2 is SYGVQD (reference sequence). Trimming pared 5 bases from V and 8 bases from J, leaving 10 bases between. The CDR3 contains 12 residues. Here the CDR3 reads CASSSTVHEQFF. The CDR3 DNA reads as TGCGCCAGCAGTTCGACAGTCCATGAGCAGTTCTTC.